Included here is one T cell receptor (beta chain) sequence, with context. The sample comes from a study of chemoradiotherapy in HPV16-positive cancers. Assay: immunoSEQ multiplex PCR; the TCRdb copy retains only in-frame clones and omits some. The sample lists 3,500 to 5,000 clones; approximately 84% were seen once. From germline, CDR1 is SGHKS and CDR2 YYEKEE (reference sequence). This CDR3 has 14 amino acids. Trimming removed 4 bases at V and 2 bases at J, with 9 bases between. The sample in question was tumor tissue, obtained from a patient who underwent chemoradiotherapy. The V gene is TRBV5-5, the J gene TRBJ2-2; no definite D call. This receptor was identified in a human donor with HPV-associated anogenital cancer. The CDR3 DNA sequence: TGTGCCAGCAGCCTGGTCGATAACACCGGGGAGCTGTTTTTT. It is translated as CASSLVDNTGELFF.